The next 17 T cell receptor beta chains were all read from a single sample in a study of CD4 T cells in relation to SARS-CoV-2 and coronaviruses. The unexposed donors gave CD4+ T cells in about 2010-2019, prior to COVID-19. After about 10 days of culture, CD4+ T cells were isolated. Assay used: immunoSEQ multiplex PCR; TCRdb lists only in-frame clones, some missing. The sample includes 26,000 or so clones, 70% to 80% of them seen just once. No antigen has been identified for these receptors. The sample consisted of CD4+ T cells from PBMCs, cultured in vitro. Source of these receptors: a human donor in good health.

This clone was found a few times. The chain recombines TRBV28 with TRBJ2-1; D is unclear. In germline, CDR1 is MDHEN, CDR2 SYDVKM. The CDR3 runs 16 residues. Trimming shortened V by 3 bases and J by 7 bases, and 19 bases separated the two germline ends. Here the CDR3 DNA reads TGTGCCAGCAGTTTCCGCGAGTGGGCAGGTGGAAATGAGCAGTTCTTC. Residues: CASSFREWAGGNEQFF.

The V call is TRBV2, the J call TRBJ2-3; possibly TRBD2 for D (6 bases). Germline lookup yields CDR1 SNHLY and CDR2 FYNNEI. Trimming removed 7 bases at V and 3 bases at J, with 14 bases between. The CDR3 consists of 14 residues. CDR3 in amino acids: CASTPRRGTDTQYF. CDR3 sequence (DNA): TGTGCCAGCACTCCCAGGCGGGGAACAGATACGCAGTATTTT.

In nucleotides, the CDR3 is TGTGCCATCAGTGAGTCAACAGGCCAAGAGACCCAGTACTTC. This translates into CAISESTGQETQYF. This rearrangement joins TRBV10-3 to TRBJ2-5; a weak D match, TRBD1 (5 bases). V lost 0 bases, J lost 1 base, and 6 bases lay in between. Germline CDR1 ENHRY, CDR2 SYGVKD. The CDR3 contains 14 residues.

In its sample, this clone was seen a few times. The junction departs from germline at one end; a sequencing error may be responsible. The DNA for the CDR3 is TGTGCCTGGAGTAATACCGCTCTATCCACATTT. This encodes CAWSNTALSTF. The chain has TRBV30 and TRBJ1-1; no reliable D call. Looked up from germline, CDR1 is GTSNPN and CDR2 is SVGIG (reference sequence). The CDR3 is made up of 11 amino acids.

V is TRBV5-4 and J is TRBJ2-1, with 7 bases lining up with TRBD2. V dropped 4 bases and J dropped 10; count of bases not matched to a gene: 14. The CDR3 contains 15 residues. Germline V lookup: CDR1 SGHNT, CDR2 YYREEE (reference sequence). The CDR3 DNA is TGTGCCAGCAGCCTAAAGCGGGGCGGCTCCTCCGAGCAGTTCTTC. Translation gives CASSLKRGGSSEQFF.

The rearrangement joins TRBV4-3 to TRBJ1-6; TRBD1 might be the D (5 bases). The CDR3 is 16 amino acids. V gave up 0 bases and J gave up 8 bases, with 14 bases separating them. CDR1 and CDR2 (germline): LGHNA, YSLEER. CDR3 DNA: TGCGCCAGCAGCCAAGATCGGGGGAAGAGGGATTCACCCCTCCACTTT. Translation gives CASSQDRGKRDSPLHF.

The V call is TRBV4-3, the J call TRBJ2-3; 7 nucleotides align to TRBD2. V lost 0 bases to trimming and J lost 8 bases; unmatched junction nucleotides: 2. The germline CDR1 and CDR2 sequences are LGHNA and YSLEER. The CDR3 extends over 13 amino acids. CDR3 bases: TGCGCCAGCAGCCAAGATAGGGAGGGTACGCAGTATTTT. Residues: CASSQDREGTQYF.

The J gene is TRBJ2-7, the V gene TRBV5-4, with a possible D match to TRBD2 (5 bases). V lost 3 bases and J 7 bases, leaving 17 bases between the germline ends. Germline CDR1 SGHNT, CDR2 YYREEE (reference sequence). CDR3 size: 14 residues. CDR3 nucleotide sequence: TGTGCCAGCAGCTCTTGGTATCGAGGGAATGAGCAGTACTTC. Translation gives CASSSWYRGNEQYF.

CDR3 DNA sequence: TGTGCCAGCAGCTTGGATGGGCGGCTCTCTCGCACAGATACGCAGTATTTT. Its translation is CASSLDGRLSRTDTQYF. The V call is TRBV5-5, the J call TRBJ2-3; D unclear. V lost 0 bases and J lost 1, with 15 bases in between. This CDR3 is built from 17 residues. CDR1 and CDR2 from the germline V gene are SGHKS and YYEKEE (reference sequence).

The chain couples TRBV30 to TRBJ1-1; D not resolved. V lost 1 base and J lost 5, with 8 bases in between. CDR1 and CDR2 from the germline V gene are GTSNPN and SVGIG (reference sequence). This CDR3 has 12 residues. The CDR3 bases are TGTGCCTGGAGTGGGGCGGAGACTGAAGCTTTCTTT. It codes for CAWSGAETEAFF.

V usage is TRBV10-1 and J usage is TRBJ2-7; D is possibly TRBD1 (6 bases). The CDR3 loop spans 14 amino acids. Trimming pared 1 base from V and 2 bases from J, leaving 9 bases between. CDR1 and CDR2 from the germline V gene are WNHNN and SYGVQD (reference sequence). This chain's CDR3 is CASSEYGQPYEQYF. CDR3 nucleotide sequence: TGCGCCAGCAGTGAGTACGGACAGCCCTACGAGCAGTACTTC.

The V call is TRBV5-1, the J call TRBJ2-3; perhaps TRBD1 as D (6 bases). V was pared by 4 bases and J by 0 bases, with 12 bases between. CDR3 length equals 15 residues. Per germline, CDR1 SGHRS and CDR2 YFSETQ. The CDR3 bases are TGCGCCAGCAGCAGGGGGACGGGGAGCACAGATACGCAGTATTTT. Its translation: CASSRGTGSTDTQYF. The complete variable domain, with remaining parts taken from reference TRBV5-1 and TRBJ2-3, reads KAGVTQTPRYLIKTRGQQVTLSCSPISGHRSVSWYQQTPGQGLQFLFEYFSETQRNKGNFPGRFSGRQFSNSRSEMNVSTLELGDSALYLCASSRGTGSTDTQYFGPGTRLTVL.

The chain is built from TRBV28 and TRBJ1-1; 7 bases line up with TRBD1. V lost 6 bases and J lost 2; bases outside the gene matches: 6. CDR1 is MDHEN, CDR2 SYDVKM, per germline. The CDR3 is made up of 14 amino acids. The CDR3 DNA follows: TGTGCCAGCAGGCTCGGGACAGCTAACACTGAAGCTTTCTTT. Translated, it gives CASRLGTANTEAFF.

V gene TRBV30 combines with J gene TRBJ1-5; D possibly corresponds to TRBD1 (6 bases). The ends were cut back, 0 bases at V and 3 bases at J, with 9 bases in the middle. Germline V gives CDR1 GTSNPN, CDR2 SVGIG (reference sequence). CDR3 size: 14 residues. The CDR3 loop reads CAWSVGDNNQPQHF. For the CDR3, the DNA is TGTGCCTGGAGTGTAGGGGACAACAATCAGCCCCAGCATTTT.

The genes are TRBV9 and TRBJ1-3; D perhaps matches TRBD1 (5 bases). The germline V and J ends were trimmed by 0 bases and 7 bases, with 14 bases remaining between them. The germline gives CDR1 SGDLS, CDR2 YYNGEE. The length of the CDR3 is 15 residues. The chain's CDR3 is CASSVAVGVGNTIYF. CDR3 DNA: TGTGCCAGCAGCGTAGCCGTAGGGGTAGGGAACACCATATATTTT. Variable domain in full (rest from reference TRBV9 and TRBJ1-3): DSGVTQTPKHLITATGQRVTLRCSPRSGDLSVYWYQQSLDQGLQFLIQYYNGEERAKGNILERFSAQQFPDLHSELNLSSLELGDSALYFCASSVAVGVGNTIYFGEGSWLTVV.

The V gene is TRBV7-8, the J gene TRBJ1-5, with 10 nucleotides matching TRBD1. Trimming at V came to 1 base and at J to 1 base, leaving 13 bases not matched to a gene. The CDR3 has 20 amino acids. CDR1 is SGHVS and CDR2 is FQNEAQ in the germline V gene. Written as DNA, the CDR3 is TGTGCCAGCAGCTTAGGTTCGGGACAGGGGCGGGGGTGGAGCAATCAGCCCCAGCATTTT. Translating it yields CASSLGSGQGRGWSNQPQHF.

The V gene is TRBV5-1, the J gene TRBJ2-2; no definite D call. The germline gives CDR1 SGHRS, CDR2 YFSETQ. V lost 1 base, J lost 1 base, and 8 bases lay in between. The CDR3 extends over 15 amino acids. CDR3 loop: CASSLRSQNTGELFF. The CDR3 nucleotides read TGCGCCAGCAGCTTGAGGAGTCAGAACACCGGGGAGCTGTTTTTT.